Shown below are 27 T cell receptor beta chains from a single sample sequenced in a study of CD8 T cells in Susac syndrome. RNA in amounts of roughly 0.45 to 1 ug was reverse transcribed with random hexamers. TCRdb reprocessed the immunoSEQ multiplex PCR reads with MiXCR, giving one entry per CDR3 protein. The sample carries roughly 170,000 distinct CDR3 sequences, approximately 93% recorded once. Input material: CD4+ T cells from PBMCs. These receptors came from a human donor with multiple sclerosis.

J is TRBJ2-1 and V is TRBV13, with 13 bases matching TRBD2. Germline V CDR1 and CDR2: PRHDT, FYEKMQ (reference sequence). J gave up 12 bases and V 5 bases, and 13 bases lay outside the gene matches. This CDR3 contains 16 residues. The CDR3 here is CASSSGLAGVIGGQFF. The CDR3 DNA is TGTGCCAGCAGCAGCGGACTAGCGGGAGTGATTGGGGGGCAGTTCTTC.

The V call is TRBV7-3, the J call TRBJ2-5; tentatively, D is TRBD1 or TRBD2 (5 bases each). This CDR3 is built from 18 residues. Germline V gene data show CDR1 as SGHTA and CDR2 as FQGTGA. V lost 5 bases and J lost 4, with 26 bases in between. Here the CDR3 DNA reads TGTGCCAGCAGCCTTGGGATCTCCGGGCCCGGGACCGGAGAGACCCAGTACTTC. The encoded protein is CASSLGISGPGTGETQYF.

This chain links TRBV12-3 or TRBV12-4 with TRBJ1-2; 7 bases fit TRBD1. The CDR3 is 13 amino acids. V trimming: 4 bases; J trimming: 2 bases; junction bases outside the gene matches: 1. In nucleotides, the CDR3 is TGTGCCAGCAGTTCGACAGGGAACTATGGCTACACCTTC. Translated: CASSSTGNYGYTF.

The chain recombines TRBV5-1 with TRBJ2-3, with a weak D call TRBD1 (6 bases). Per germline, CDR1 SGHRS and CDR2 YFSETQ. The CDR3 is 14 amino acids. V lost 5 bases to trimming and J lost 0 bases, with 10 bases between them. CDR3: CASRSGQSTDTQYF. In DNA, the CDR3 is TGCGCCAGCAGATCTGGACAGAGCACAGATACGCAGTATTTT.

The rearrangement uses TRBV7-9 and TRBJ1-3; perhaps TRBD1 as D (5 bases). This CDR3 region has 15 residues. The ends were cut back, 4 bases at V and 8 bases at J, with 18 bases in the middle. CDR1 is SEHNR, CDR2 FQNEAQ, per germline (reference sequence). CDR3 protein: CASSSPWARVDTIYF. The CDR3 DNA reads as TGTGCCAGCAGCTCCCCCTGGGCCAGGGTGGACACCATATATTTT.

CDR3 protein: CASSPWDSVQETQYF. The DNA for the CDR3 is TGTGCCAGCTCACCCTGGGACAGCGTGCAAGAGACCCAGTACTTC. The rearrangement uses TRBV18 and TRBJ2-5; 7 nucleotides agree with TRBD1. The V and J ends lost 3 bases and 2 bases, in that order; junction bases with no gene match: 6. The CDR3 runs to 15 residues. The germline CDR1 and CDR2 sequences are KGHSH and LQKENI. Filled out from reference TRBV18 and TRBJ2-5, the complete variable domain reads NAGVMQNPRHLVRRRGQEARLRCSPMKGHSHVYWYRQLPEEGLKFMVYLQKENIIDESGMPKERFSAEFPKEGPSILRIQQVVRGDSAAYFCASSPWDSVQETQYFGPGTRLLVL.

CDR3 residues: CASSLRPPGQGASPLHF. CDR3 DNA: TGTGCCAGTAGTTTACGCCCCCCGGGACAGGGGGCATCACCCCTCCACTTT. The chain joins TRBV19 to TRBJ1-6, with TRBD1 identical over 12 bases. Germline CDR1 LNHDA, CDR2 SQIVND (reference sequence). The CDR3 is made up of 17 amino acids. Trimming at V came to 5 bases and at J to 10 bases, leaving 12 bases not matched to a gene.

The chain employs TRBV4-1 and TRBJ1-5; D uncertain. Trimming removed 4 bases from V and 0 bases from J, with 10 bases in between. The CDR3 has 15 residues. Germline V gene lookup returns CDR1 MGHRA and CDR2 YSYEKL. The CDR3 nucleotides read TGCGCCAGCAGCCTAACAGATTATAGCAATCAGCCCCAGCATTTT. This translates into CASSLTDYSNQPQHF.

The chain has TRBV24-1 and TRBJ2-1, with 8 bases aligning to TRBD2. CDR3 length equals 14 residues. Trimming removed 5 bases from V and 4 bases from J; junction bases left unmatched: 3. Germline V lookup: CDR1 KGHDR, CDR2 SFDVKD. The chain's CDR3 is CATSGSGGYNEQFF. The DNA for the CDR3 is TGTGCCACCAGTGGGAGCGGGGGTTACAATGAGCAGTTCTTC.

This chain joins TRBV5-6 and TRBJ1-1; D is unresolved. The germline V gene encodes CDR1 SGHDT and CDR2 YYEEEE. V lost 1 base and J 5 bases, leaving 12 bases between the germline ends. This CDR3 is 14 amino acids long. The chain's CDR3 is CASSLTGMVTEAFF. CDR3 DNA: TGTGCCAGCAGCTTGACTGGAATGGTGACTGAAGCTTTCTTT.

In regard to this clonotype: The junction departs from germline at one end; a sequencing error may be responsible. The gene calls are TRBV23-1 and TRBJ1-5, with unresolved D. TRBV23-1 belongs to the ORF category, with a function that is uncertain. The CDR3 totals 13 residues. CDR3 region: CASFEGWYQSQHF. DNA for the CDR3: TGCGCCAGTTTCGAGGGCTGGTATCAGTCCCAGCATTTT.

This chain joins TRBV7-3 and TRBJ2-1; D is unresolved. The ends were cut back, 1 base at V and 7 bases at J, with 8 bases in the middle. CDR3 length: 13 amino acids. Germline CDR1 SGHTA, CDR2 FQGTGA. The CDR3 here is CASSLRSENEQFF. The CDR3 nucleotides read TGTGCCAGCAGCTTAAGGTCAGAGAATGAGCAGTTCTTC.

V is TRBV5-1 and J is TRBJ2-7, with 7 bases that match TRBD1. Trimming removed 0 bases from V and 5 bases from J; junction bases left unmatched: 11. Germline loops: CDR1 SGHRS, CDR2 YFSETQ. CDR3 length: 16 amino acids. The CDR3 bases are TGCGCCAGCAGCTTGGGAGGGGGCGGTGGAATGGACGAGCAGTACTTC. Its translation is CASSLGGGGGMDEQYF.

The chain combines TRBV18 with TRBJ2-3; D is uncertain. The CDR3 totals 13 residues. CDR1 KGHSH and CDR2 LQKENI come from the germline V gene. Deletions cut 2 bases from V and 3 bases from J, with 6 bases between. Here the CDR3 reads CASSPTETDTQYF. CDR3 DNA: TGTGCCAGCTCACCAACAGAGACAGATACGCAGTATTTT. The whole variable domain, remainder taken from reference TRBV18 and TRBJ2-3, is NAGVMQNPRHLVRRRGQEARLRCSPMKGHSHVYWYRQLPEEGLKFMVYLQKENIIDESGMPKERFSAEFPKEGPSILRIQQVVRGDSAAYFCASSPTETDTQYFGPGTRLTVL.

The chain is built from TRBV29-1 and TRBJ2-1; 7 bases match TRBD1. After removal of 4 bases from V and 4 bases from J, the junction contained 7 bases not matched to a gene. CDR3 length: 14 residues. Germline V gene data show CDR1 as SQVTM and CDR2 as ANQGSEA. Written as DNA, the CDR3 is TGCAGCGTTGTTCCGGGACAGACGTACAATGAGCAGTTCTTC. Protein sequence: CSVVPGQTYNEQFF.

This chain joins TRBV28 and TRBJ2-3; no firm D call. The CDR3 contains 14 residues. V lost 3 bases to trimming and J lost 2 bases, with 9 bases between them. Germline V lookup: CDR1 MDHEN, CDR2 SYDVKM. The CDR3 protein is CASSLGRYTDTQYF. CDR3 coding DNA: TGTGCCAGCAGTTTGGGCCGATACACAGATACGCAGTATTTT. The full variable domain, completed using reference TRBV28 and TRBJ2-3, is DVKVTQSSRYLVKRTGEKVFLECVQDMDHENMFWYRQDPGLGLRLIYFSYDVKMKEKGDIPEGYSVSREKKERFSLILESASTNQTSMYLCASSLGRYTDTQYFGPGTRLTVL.

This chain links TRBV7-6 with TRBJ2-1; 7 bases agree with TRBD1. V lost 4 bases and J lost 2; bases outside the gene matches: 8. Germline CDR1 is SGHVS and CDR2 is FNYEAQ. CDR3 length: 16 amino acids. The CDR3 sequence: CASSYQTGTPYNEQFF. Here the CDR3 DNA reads TGTGCCAGCAGCTACCAGACAGGGACCCCCTACAATGAGCAGTTCTTC.

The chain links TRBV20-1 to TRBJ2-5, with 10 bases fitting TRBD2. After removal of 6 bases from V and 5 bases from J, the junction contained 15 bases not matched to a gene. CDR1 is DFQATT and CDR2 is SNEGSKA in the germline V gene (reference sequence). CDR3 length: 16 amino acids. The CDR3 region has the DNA TGCAGTGCCCAATCGGCGAGCGGGGGGGGAAAGGAGACCCAGTACTTC. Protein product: CSAQSASGGGKETQYF.

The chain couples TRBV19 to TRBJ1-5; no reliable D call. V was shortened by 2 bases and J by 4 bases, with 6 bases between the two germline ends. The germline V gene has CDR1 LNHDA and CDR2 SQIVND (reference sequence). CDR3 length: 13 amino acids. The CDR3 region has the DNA TGTGCCAGTAGTATACAGTTGAATCAGCCCCAGCATTTT. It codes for CASSIQLNQPQHF.

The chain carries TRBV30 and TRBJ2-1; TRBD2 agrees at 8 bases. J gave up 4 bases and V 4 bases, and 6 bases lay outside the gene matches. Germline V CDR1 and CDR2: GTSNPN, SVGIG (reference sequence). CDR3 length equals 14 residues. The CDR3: CAWTSGLVYNEQFF. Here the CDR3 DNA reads TGTGCCTGGACGTCGGGACTAGTGTACAATGAGCAGTTCTTC.

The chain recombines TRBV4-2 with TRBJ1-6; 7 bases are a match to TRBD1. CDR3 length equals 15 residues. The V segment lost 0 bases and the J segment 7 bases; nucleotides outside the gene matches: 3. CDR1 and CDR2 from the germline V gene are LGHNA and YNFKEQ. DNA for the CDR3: TGTGCCAGCAGCCAAGATGGGACAGAGAATTCACCCCTCCACTTT. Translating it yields CASSQDGTENSPLHF.

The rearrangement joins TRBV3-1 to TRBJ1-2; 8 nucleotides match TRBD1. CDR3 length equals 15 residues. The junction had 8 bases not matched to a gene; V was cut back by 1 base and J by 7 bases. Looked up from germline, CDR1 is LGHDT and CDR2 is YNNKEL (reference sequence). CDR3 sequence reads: CASSQVGTGRGGYTF. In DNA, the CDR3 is TGTGCCAGCAGCCAAGTAGGGACAGGAAGAGGTGGCTACACCTTC.

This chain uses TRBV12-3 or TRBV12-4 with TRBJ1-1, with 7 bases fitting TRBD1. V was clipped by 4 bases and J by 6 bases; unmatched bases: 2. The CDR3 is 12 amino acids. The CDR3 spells CASSSTGAEAFF. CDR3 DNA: TGTGCCAGCAGTTCCACAGGGGCTGAAGCTTTCTTT.

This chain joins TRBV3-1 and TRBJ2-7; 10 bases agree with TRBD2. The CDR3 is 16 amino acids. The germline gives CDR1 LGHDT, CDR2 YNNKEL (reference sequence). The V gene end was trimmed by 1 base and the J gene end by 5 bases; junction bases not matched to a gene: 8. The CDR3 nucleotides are TGTGCCAGCAGCCAAGCCCCACTAGCGGGGATTAACGAGCAGTACTTC. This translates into CASSQAPLAGINEQYF.

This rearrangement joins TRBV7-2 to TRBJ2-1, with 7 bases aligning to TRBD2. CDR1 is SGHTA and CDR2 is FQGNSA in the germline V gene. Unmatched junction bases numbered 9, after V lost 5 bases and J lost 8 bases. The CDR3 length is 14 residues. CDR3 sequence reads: CASSPRLAGDEQFF. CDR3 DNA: TGTGCCAGCAGCCCTAGACTAGCTGGCGATGAGCAGTTCTTC.

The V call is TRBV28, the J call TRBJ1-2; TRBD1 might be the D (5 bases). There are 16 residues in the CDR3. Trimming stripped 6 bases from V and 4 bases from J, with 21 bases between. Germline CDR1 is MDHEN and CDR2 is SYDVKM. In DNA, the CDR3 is TGTGCCAGCAGCTCAGACTCCGGGACGGTGATCTATGGCTACACCTTC. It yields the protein CASSSDSGTVIYGYTF.

CDR3 sequence: CASSLGNREDEQFF. As DNA, the CDR3 is TGTGCCAGCAGCTTAGGGAACCGGGAGGATGAGCAGTTCTTC. The chain joins TRBV7-2 to TRBJ2-1, with 7 bases that match TRBD2. The germline V gene has CDR1 SGHTA and CDR2 FQGNSA. The junction had 5 bases not matched to a gene; V was cut back by 1 base and J by 8 bases. The CDR3 contains 14 residues. The full variable domain, in which reference TRBV7-2 and TRBJ2-1 provide the parts outside the CDR3, is GAGVSQSPSNKVTEKGKDVELRCDPISGHTALYWYRQSLGQGLEFLIYFQGNSAPDKSGLPSDRFSAERTGGSVSTLTIQRTQQEDSAVYLCASSLGNREDEQFFGPGTRLTVL.